This T cell receptor (beta chain) was sequenced in a study of T cells after yellow fever vaccination. Study-level findings and limits: A small share of clonotypes appeared in both CD4 and CD8 compartments. Detected again after the booster were most primary-vaccination clones, at 95% to 97% CD4 and nearly 90% CD8.

5'RACE template switching generated TCR cDNA, adding a universal primer site and UMIs. TCRdb reprocessed the 5' RACE reads with MiXCR, giving one entry per CDR3 protein. The sample holds roughly 340,000 distinct CDR3 sequences, 8% to 10% seen once. The germline gives CDR1 ENHRY, CDR2 SYGVKD. The CDR3 contains 13 residues. V shed 3 bases and J shed 6 bases, with 12 bases lying between them. This clonotype has a handful of counts. The antigen remains unidentified. The chain links TRBV10-3 to TRBJ2-7; D gene unclear. The sequencing used PBMCs, collected on the day of the first yellow fever vaccination. The receptor was isolated from a man aged 18 to 35 who received the YFV17D yellow fever vaccine. As DNA, the CDR3 is TGTGCCATCAGTGAAAGCCGGAACCCCGAGCAGTACTTC. Protein product: CAISESRNPEQYF.